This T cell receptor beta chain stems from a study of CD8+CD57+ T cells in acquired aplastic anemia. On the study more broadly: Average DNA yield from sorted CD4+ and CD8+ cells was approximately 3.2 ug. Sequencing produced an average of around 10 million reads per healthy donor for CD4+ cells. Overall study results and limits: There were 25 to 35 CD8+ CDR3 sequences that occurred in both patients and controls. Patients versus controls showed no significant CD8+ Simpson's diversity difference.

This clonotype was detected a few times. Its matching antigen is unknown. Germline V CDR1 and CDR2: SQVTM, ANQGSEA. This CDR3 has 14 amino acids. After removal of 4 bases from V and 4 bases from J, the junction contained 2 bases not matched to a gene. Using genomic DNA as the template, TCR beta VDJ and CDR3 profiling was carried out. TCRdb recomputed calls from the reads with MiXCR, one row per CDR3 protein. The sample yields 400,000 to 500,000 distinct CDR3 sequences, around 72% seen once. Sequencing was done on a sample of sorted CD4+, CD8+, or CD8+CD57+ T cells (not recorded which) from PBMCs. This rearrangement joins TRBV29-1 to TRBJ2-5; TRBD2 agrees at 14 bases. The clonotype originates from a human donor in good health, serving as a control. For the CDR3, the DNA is TGCAGCGTTGCGACTAGCGGGGGGGCAGAGACCCAGTACTTC. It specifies CSVATSGGAETQYF.